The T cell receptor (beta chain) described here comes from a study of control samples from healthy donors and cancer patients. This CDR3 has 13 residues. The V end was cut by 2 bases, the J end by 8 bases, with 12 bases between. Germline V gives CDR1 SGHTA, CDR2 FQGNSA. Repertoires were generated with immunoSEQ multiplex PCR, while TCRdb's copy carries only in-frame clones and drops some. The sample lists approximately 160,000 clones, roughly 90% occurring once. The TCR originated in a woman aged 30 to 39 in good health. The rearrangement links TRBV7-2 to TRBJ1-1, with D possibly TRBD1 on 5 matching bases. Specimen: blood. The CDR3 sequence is CASSLSRTSEAFF. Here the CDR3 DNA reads TGTGCCAGCAGCTTATCTAGGACATCGGAAGCTTTCTTT.